Listed below are T cell receptor beta chains from one sample, sequenced in a study of cytomegalovirus exposure and HLA in healthy donors. TCRdb's copy holds only in-frame clones and misses some; the assay was immunoSEQ multiplex PCR. There are roughly 86,000 clones in the sample; 96% occur only once, and 1.5% to 2% lies in the top ten. Specimen: PBMCs. These receptor sequences come from a man younger than 30 in good health and CMV-seropositive. CDR3s include the opening cysteine and the closing phenylalanine or tryptophan. Each record gives: D gene, clone size, J gene, V gene, CDR3 protein, CDR3 DNA. D genes are given only for firm matches. Size is stated for part of the rows, as once, few or many counts, or as a class when the clone is expanded.

D: .; size: .; J: TRBJ1-4; V: TRBV9; CDR3: CASSVGGGHEKLFF; DNA: TGTGCCAGCAGCGTAGGAGGGGGACATGAAAAACTGTTTTTT
D: .; size: few; J: TRBJ1-1; V: TRBV11-2; CDR3: CASSLAPRGINEAFF; DNA: TGTGCCAGCAGCTTAGCCCCAAGAGGTATTAATGAAGCTTTCTTT
D: .; size: .; J: TRBJ2-2; V: TRBV6-1; CDR3: CASITGNTGELFF; DNA: TGTGCCAGCATCACGGGGAACACCGGGGAGCTGTTTTTT
D: .; size: .; J: TRBJ2-7; V: TRBV7-9; CDR3: CASSLSSEQYF; DNA: TGTGCCAGCAGCTTATCCTCCGAGCAGTACTTC
D: .; size: .; J: TRBJ2-5; V: TRBV5-8; CDR3: CASSFGQQETQYF; DNA: TGTGCCAGCAGCTTCGGACAGCAAGAGACCCAGTACTTC
D: .; size: .; J: TRBJ2-7; V: TRBV2; CDR3: CASSENRNYEQYF; DNA: TGTGCCAGCAGTGAAAACAGAAATTACGAGCAGTACTTC
D: .; size: .; J: TRBJ2-7; V: TRBV28; CDR3: CASSIRQSPAEQYF; DNA: TGTGCCAGCAGCATTAGACAGTCACCGGCCGAGCAGTACTTC
D: .; size: .; J: TRBJ2-5; V: TRBV2; CDR3: CASSGTGETQYF; DNA: TGTGCCAGCAGTGGGACGGGGGAGACCCAGTACTTC
D: .; size: .; J: TRBJ2-5; V: TRBV9; CDR3: CASQMGDSGETQYF; DNA: TGTGCCAGCCAGATGGGGGACTCGGGAGAGACCCAGTACTTC
D: .; size: .; J: TRBJ2-7; V: TRBV2; CDR3: CASNGFWRDSYEQYF; DNA: TGTGCCAGCAACGGGTTCTGGCGGGACTCCTACGAGCAGTACTTC
D: TRBD1; size: .; J: TRBJ2-1; V: TRBV14; CDR3: CASSQGGTGGGIVQFF; DNA: TGTGCCAGCAGCCAAGGGGGGACAGGGGGCGGAATTGTGCAGTTCTTC
D: TRBD1; size: .; J: TRBJ2-7; V: TRBV2; CDR3: CASRPGQGSSYEQYF; DNA: TGTGCCAGCAGACCGGGACAGGGGAGTTCCTACGAGCAGTACTTC
D: .; size: .; J: TRBJ1-5; V: TRBV30; CDR3: CAWSVQGGNQPQHF; DNA: TGTGCCTGGAGTGTGCAGGGAGGAAATCAGCCCCAGCATTTT
D: TRBD1; size: .; J: TRBJ1-5; V: TRBV10-3; CDR3: CAISGGTGGQPQHF; DNA: TGTGCCATCAGTGGTGGGACAGGGGGACAGCCCCAGCATTTT
D: .; size: .; J: TRBJ1-2; V: TRBV9; CDR3: CASSPEEVELYGYTF; DNA: TGTGCCAGCAGCCCCGAGGAAGTGGAGCTCTATGGCTACACCTTC
D: TRBD2; size: once; J: TRBJ2-7; V: TRBV5-5; CDR3: CASSPVAGVYEQYF; DNA: TGTGCCAGCAGCCCCGTAGCGGGAGTCTACGAGCAGTACTTC
D: .; size: once; J: TRBJ2-1; V: TRBV28; CDR3: CASSFWIAGRAGDNEQFF; DNA: TGTGCCAGCAGTTTTTGGATTGCTGGTAGGGCAGGGGACAATGAGCAGTTCTTC
D: .; size: once; J: TRBJ1-2; V: TRBV5-1; CDR3: CASSLSRNYGYTF; DNA: TGCGCCAGCAGTCTCAGCAGGAACTATGGCTACACCTTC
D: .; size: .; J: TRBJ2-5; V: TRBV6-5; CDR3: CASSYRAGYQETQYF; DNA: TGTGCCAGCAGTTATAGGGCGGGGTACCAAGAGACCCAGTACTTC
D: .; size: .; J: TRBJ2-7; V: TRBV11-2; CDR3: CASSLGGRAYEQYF; DNA: TGTGCCAGCAGCTTAGGTGGCAGGGCCTACGAGCAGTACTTC
D: .; size: .; J: TRBJ1-2; V: TRBV27; CDR3: CASSFRGRYGYTF; DNA: TGTGCCAGCAGCTTCAGGGGCCGTTATGGCTACACCTTC
D: .; size: .; J: TRBJ1-5; V: TRBV6-1; CDR3: CASRQVFNQPQHF; DNA: TGTGCCAGCAGACAGGTTTTTAATCAGCCCCAGCATTTT
D: .; size: once; J: TRBJ2-7; V: TRBV9; CDR3: CASSSDGGYEQYF; DNA: TGTGCCAGCAGCTCAGATGGGGGGTACGAGCAGTACTTC
D: .; size: .; J: TRBJ2-5; V: TRBV6-4; CDR3: CARVIHRKETQYF; DNA: TGTGCCAGGGTCATTCACAGAAAAGAGACCCAGTACTTC
D: TRBD2; size: .; J: TRBJ2-1; V: TRBV7-2; CDR3: CASSRGGAAYNEQFF; DNA: TGTGCCAGCAGCCGGGGAGGGGCAGCTTACAATGAGCAGTTCTTC
D: TRBD1; size: .; J: TRBJ1-4; V: TRBV9; CDR3: CASSVRDRAEKLFF; DNA: TGTGCCAGCAGCGTCCGGGACAGGGCTGAAAAACTGTTTTTT
D: .; size: .; J: TRBJ2-7; V: TRBV14; CDR3: CASSLGTYEQYF; DNA: TGTGCCAGCAGCCTCGGGACCTACGAGCAGTACTTC
D: TRBD1; size: .; J: TRBJ1-1; V: TRBV7-9; CDR3: CASSLGTGYTEAFF; DNA: TGTGCCAGCAGCTTAGGGACAGGGTACACTGAAGCTTTCTTT
D: .; size: once; J: TRBJ1-5; V: TRBV30; CDR3: CAWSVDSGNQPQHF; DNA: TGTGCCTGGAGTGTAGACAGTGGCAATCAGCCCCAGCATTTT
D: .; size: .; J: TRBJ2-3; V: TRBV19; CDR3: CASSTWDGTADTQYF; DNA: TGTGCCAGTAGTACCTGGGACGGGACTGCAGATACGCAGTATTTT
D: TRBD2; size: .; J: TRBJ2-7; V: TRBV13; CDR3: CASSWRAGEGLYEQYF; DNA: TGTGCCAGCAGTTGGCGAGCGGGAGAGGGTTTGTACGAGCAGTACTTC
D: .; size: .; J: TRBJ2-3; V: TRBV11-2; CDR3: CASSLEWVGRAGDTQYF; DNA: TGTGCCAGCAGCTTAGAATGGGTGGGCCGGGCGGGTGATACGCAGTATTTT